The rows below give T cell receptor beta chains drawn from one sample of a study of neurological immune-mediated disorders. TCRdb independently ran MiXCR on the 5' RACE reads; one entry per CDR3 protein. The table includes 80,000 to 95,000 distinct CDR3 sequences, under 4.5% detected once. The sample taken for sequencing was PBMCs. These receptors originate from a woman aged 45-65 years with multiple sclerosis. Both conserved end residues are part of each CDR3. The D gene is left open where the match is weak. Clone sizes are given selectively: once, few, many, or a class where the clone is expanded.

abundance: many
v_gene: TRBV5-1
j_gene: TRBJ2-2
d_gene: TRBD1
CDR3aa: CASSSLAGGSFRELFF
CDR3nt: TGCGCCAGCAGCTCCCTGGCAGGGGGTTCATTCAGGGAGCTGTTTTTT

abundance: many
v_gene: TRBV19
j_gene: TRBJ2-7
d_gene: NA
CDR3aa: CASSTSGWSYEQYF
CDR3nt: TGTGCCAGTAGTACTTCAGGTTGGTCCTACGAGCAGTACTTC

abundance: many
v_gene: TRBV7-2
j_gene: TRBJ2-1
d_gene: TRBD2
CDR3aa: CASNQKAGTNYNEQFF
CDR3nt: TGTGCCAGCAACCAAAAAGCGGGGACCAACTACAATGAGCAGTTCTTC

abundance: many
v_gene: TRBV3-1
j_gene: TRBJ1-5
d_gene: TRBD1
CDR3aa: CASSQAGTGGDQPQHF
CDR3nt: TGTGCCAGCAGCCAGGCCGGGACAGGGGGCGATCAGCCCCAGCATTTT

abundance: many
v_gene: TRBV5-1
j_gene: TRBJ2-1
d_gene: NA
CDR3aa: CASSSQGFSEQFF
CDR3nt: TGCGCCAGCAGCTCGCAGGGGTTTAGTGAGCAGTTCTTC

abundance: many
v_gene: TRBV4-3
j_gene: TRBJ1-1
d_gene: NA
CDR3aa: CASSQEVGGEVNTEAFF
CDR3nt: TGCGCCAGCAGCCAAGAAGTGGGAGGGGAGGTGAACACTGAAGCTTTCTTT

abundance: many
v_gene: TRBV7-2
j_gene: TRBJ2-3
d_gene: TRBD2
CDR3aa: CASSSGLAADTQYF
CDR3nt: TGTGCCAGCAGCTCGGGACTAGCCGCAGATACGCAGTATTTT

abundance: many
v_gene: TRBV6-2/TRBV6-3
j_gene: TRBJ2-1
d_gene: NA
CDR3aa: CASIQRGKWEFFF
CDR3nt: TGTGCCAGCATCCAACGTGGCAAATGGGAATTTTTCTTC

abundance: many
v_gene: TRBV29-1
j_gene: TRBJ2-7
d_gene: NA
CDR3aa: CSVMKGSSSYEQYF
CDR3nt: TGCAGCGTTATGAAGGGGTCGAGCTCCTACGAGCAGTACTTC

abundance: many
v_gene: TRBV4-1
j_gene: TRBJ2-7
d_gene: NA
CDR3aa: CASSQEASRDEQYF
CDR3nt: TGCGCCAGCAGCCAAGAAGCGAGCAGGGACGAGCAGTACTTC

abundance: many
v_gene: TRBV27
j_gene: TRBJ1-1
d_gene: NA
CDR3aa: CASSLSPGSNTEAFF
CDR3nt: TGTGCCAGCAGTTTATCGCCGGGATCGAACACTGAAGCTTTCTTT

abundance: many
v_gene: TRBV12-3/TRBV12-4
j_gene: TRBJ1-1
d_gene: NA
CDR3aa: CASSLGPEGTEAFF
CDR3nt: TGTGCCAGCAGTTTAGGCCCCGAGGGCACTGAAGCTTTCTTT

abundance: many
v_gene: TRBV20-1
j_gene: TRBJ1-5
d_gene: NA
CDR3aa: CSARDEGNQPQHF
CDR3nt: TGCAGTGCTAGAGATGAGGGCAATCAGCCCCAGCATTTT

abundance: many
v_gene: TRBV5-1
j_gene: TRBJ2-3
d_gene: TRBD1
CDR3aa: CASSLEGGGDTQYF
CDR3nt: TGCGCCAGCAGCTTGGAAGGGGGCGGAGATACGCAGTATTTT

abundance: NA
v_gene: TRBV29-1
j_gene: TRBJ1-5
d_gene: NA
CDR3aa: CSATFPPQHF
CDR3nt: TGCAGCGCCACCTTTCCGCCCCAGCATTTT

abundance: many
v_gene: TRBV7-2
j_gene: TRBJ2-3
d_gene: NA
CDR3aa: CASSLEGFTNTQYF
CDR3nt: TGTGCCAGCAGCTTAGAGGGGTTCACAAATACGCAGTATTTT

abundance: many
v_gene: TRBV5-6
j_gene: TRBJ1-6
d_gene: NA
CDR3aa: CASSLEQHNSPLHF
CDR3nt: TGTGCCAGCAGCTTGGAACAACACAATTCACCCCTCCACTTT

abundance: many
v_gene: TRBV20-1
j_gene: TRBJ1-2
d_gene: TRBD1
CDR3aa: CSSRGQGVSGYTF
CDR3nt: TGCAGTTCAAGGGGACAGGGAGTTAGTGGCTACACCTTC

abundance: many
v_gene: TRBV7-2
j_gene: TRBJ1-1
d_gene: NA
CDR3aa: CASSLAPREAFF
CDR3nt: TGTGCCAGCAGCTTAGCGCCCAGAGAAGCTTTCTTT

abundance: many
v_gene: TRBV5-5
j_gene: TRBJ2-2
d_gene: NA
CDR3aa: CASSLVRNTGELFF
CDR3nt: TGTGCCAGCAGCTTGGTCAGAAACACCGGGGAGCTGTTTTTT

abundance: many
v_gene: TRBV5-1
j_gene: TRBJ1-2
d_gene: NA
CDR3aa: CASSLEGYGYTF
CDR3nt: TGCGCCAGCAGCTTGGAAGGCTATGGCTACACCTTC

abundance: many
v_gene: TRBV7-2
j_gene: TRBJ1-5
d_gene: NA
CDR3aa: CASSLERQRNQPQHF
CDR3nt: TGTGCCAGCAGCTTAGAGAGACAGCGTAATCAGCCCCAGCATTTT

abundance: few
v_gene: TRBV6-5
j_gene: TRBJ1-1
d_gene: NA
CDR3aa: CASSRILNTEAFF
CDR3nt: TGTGCCAGCAGTCGGATCCTGAACACTGAAGCTTTCTTT

abundance: many
v_gene: TRBV7-6
j_gene: TRBJ1-5
d_gene: NA
CDR3aa: CASSPTDSNQPQHF
CDR3nt: TGTGCCAGCAGCCCGACGGATAGCAATCAGCCCCAGCATTTT

abundance: many
v_gene: TRBV12-3/TRBV12-4
j_gene: TRBJ1-5
d_gene: NA
CDR3aa: CASSFEGGNQPQHF
CDR3nt: TGTGCCAGCAGTTTCGAGGGGGGAAATCAGCCCCAGCATTTT

abundance: many
v_gene: TRBV11-3
j_gene: TRBJ2-1
d_gene: NA
CDR3aa: CASSLSRGPYNEQFF
CDR3nt: TGTGCCAGCAGCTTATCCCGGGGACCCTACAATGAGCAGTTCTTC

abundance: many
v_gene: TRBV6-5
j_gene: TRBJ2-3
d_gene: TRBD2
CDR3aa: CASSPRGLAGGPLDTQYF
CDR3nt: TGTGCCAGCAGTCCCCGCGGACTAGCGGGGGGGCCATTAGATACGCAGTATTTT

abundance: many
v_gene: TRBV15
j_gene: TRBJ2-7
d_gene: TRBD1
CDR3aa: CATSGTRQGRQPGYEQYF
CDR3nt: TGTGCCACCAGCGGAACGAGACAGGGTAGACAACCGGGGTACGAGCAGTACTTC

abundance: many
v_gene: TRBV6-4
j_gene: TRBJ2-1
d_gene: NA
CDR3aa: CASSELRVNNEQFF
CDR3nt: TGTGCCAGCAGTGAATTGAGGGTTAACAATGAGCAGTTCTTC

abundance: many
v_gene: TRBV7-9
j_gene: TRBJ1-6
d_gene: TRBD1
CDR3aa: CASSPRTGSVSPLHF
CDR3nt: TGTGCCAGCAGCCCCCGGACAGGGTCGGTTTCACCCCTCCACTTT

abundance: NA
v_gene: TRBV28
j_gene: TRBJ2-3
d_gene: TRBD2
CDR3aa: CASKGTRVTDTQYF
CDR3nt: TGTGCCAGCAAAGGGACTAGGGTGACAGATACGCAGTATTTT

abundance: NA
v_gene: TRBV12-3/TRBV12-4
j_gene: TRBJ1-5
d_gene: NA
CDR3aa: CASTVGGTGSNQPQHF
CDR3nt: TGTGCCAGCACCGTAGGAGGGACGGGTAGCAATCAGCCCCAGCATTTT

abundance: many
v_gene: TRBV3-1
j_gene: TRBJ2-1
d_gene: TRBD2
CDR3aa: CASSLVAGRNNEQFF
CDR3nt: TGTGCCAGCAGCCTGGTAGCGGGGCGCAACAATGAGCAGTTCTTC

abundance: many
v_gene: TRBV15
j_gene: TRBJ2-7
d_gene: NA
CDR3aa: CATSRGGTYEQYF
CDR3nt: TGTGCCACCAGCAGAGGCGGGACCTACGAGCAGTACTTC

abundance: many
v_gene: TRBV9
j_gene: TRBJ2-5
d_gene: TRBD1
CDR3aa: CASSVATGGGETQYF
CDR3nt: TGTGCCAGCAGCGTAGCGACAGGGGGAGGAGAGACCCAGTACTTC

abundance: many
v_gene: TRBV18
j_gene: TRBJ2-7
d_gene: TRBD1
CDR3aa: CASSPGTGAKYEQYF
CDR3nt: TGTGCCAGCTCACCAGGGACAGGGGCGAAATACGAGCAGTACTTC

abundance: many
v_gene: TRBV2
j_gene: TRBJ2-2
d_gene: TRBD2
CDR3aa: CASRDGLAGVTGELFF
CDR3nt: TGTGCCAGCAGGGACGGACTAGCGGGGGTTACCGGGGAGCTGTTTTTT

abundance: few
v_gene: TRBV7-3
j_gene: TRBJ2-5
d_gene: NA
CDR3aa: CASSLGQRVPGETQYF
CDR3nt: TGTGCCAGCAGCTTGGGCCAGCGGGTACCGGGGGAGACCCAGTACTTC

abundance: many
v_gene: TRBV12-3/TRBV12-4
j_gene: TRBJ1-5
d_gene: NA
CDR3aa: CASNPGPYSNQPQHF
CDR3nt: TGTGCCAGCAACCCGGGACCCTATAGCAATCAGCCCCAGCATTTT

abundance: many
v_gene: TRBV6-5
j_gene: TRBJ2-6
d_gene: NA
CDR3aa: CASREQGRGANVLTF
CDR3nt: TGTGCCAGCAGAGAGCAGGGTCGTGGGGCCAACGTCCTGACTTTC

abundance: many
v_gene: TRBV11-3
j_gene: TRBJ2-7
d_gene: NA
CDR3aa: CASTQGPGHEQYF
CDR3nt: TGTGCCAGCACGCAAGGCCCCGGGCACGAGCAGTACTTC

abundance: many
v_gene: TRBV20-1
j_gene: TRBJ1-2
d_gene: TRBD1
CDR3aa: CSRSGQGVDGYTF
CDR3nt: TGCAGTAGGTCGGGACAGGGAGTAGATGGCTACACCTTC

abundance: many
v_gene: TRBV9
j_gene: TRBJ1-3
d_gene: NA
CDR3aa: CASSVAWGDTLYF
CDR3nt: TGTGCCAGCAGCGTAGCTTGGGGGGACACCTTATATTTT

abundance: many
v_gene: TRBV12-3/TRBV12-4
j_gene: TRBJ2-2
d_gene: NA
CDR3aa: CASSLGRWELENTGELFF
CDR3nt: TGTGCCAGCAGTTTAGGCCGGTGGGAGTTGGAGAACACCGGGGAGCTGTTTTTT

abundance: many
v_gene: TRBV7-2
j_gene: TRBJ2-2
d_gene: NA
CDR3aa: CASSPSRDLSRELFF
CDR3nt: TGTGCCAGCAGCCCGTCCCGGGACCTTTCCAGGGAGCTGTTTTTT

abundance: once
v_gene: TRBV12-3/TRBV12-4
j_gene: TRBJ1-5
d_gene: NA
CDR3aa: CASSWTGNQPQHF
CDR3nt: TGTGCCAGCAGTTGGACGGGGAATCAGCCCCAGCATTTT

abundance: many
v_gene: TRBV6-6
j_gene: TRBJ2-1
d_gene: NA
CDR3aa: CASSYGPLEYNEQFF
CDR3nt: TGTGCCAGCAGTTACGGGCCTCTCGAGTACAATGAGCAGTTCTTC

abundance: many
v_gene: TRBV6-5
j_gene: TRBJ1-1
d_gene: NA
CDR3aa: CASSNTGTGNTEAFF
CDR3nt: TGTGCCAGCAGTAATACCGGGACGGGGAACACTGAAGCTTTCTTT

abundance: many
v_gene: TRBV20-1
j_gene: TRBJ2-2
d_gene: NA
CDR3aa: CSGSVGLWGGELFF
CDR3nt: TGCAGCGGATCAGTGGGGCTCTGGGGGGGGGAGCTGTTTTTT

abundance: NA
v_gene: TRBV20-1
j_gene: TRBJ2-7
d_gene: NA
CDR3aa: CSARDWQTYEQYF
CDR3nt: TGCAGTGCAAGGGACTGGCAAACCTACGAGCAGTACTTC

abundance: many
v_gene: TRBV7-2
j_gene: TRBJ2-1
d_gene: TRBD1
CDR3aa: CASSPYRDRYNEQFF
CDR3nt: TGTGCCAGCAGCCCCTACCGGGACAGATACAATGAGCAGTTCTTC

abundance: many
v_gene: TRBV6-1
j_gene: TRBJ1-1
d_gene: NA
CDR3aa: CASSEAGTSGAFF
CDR3nt: TGTGCCAGCAGTGAAGCGGGGACCTCGGGAGCTTTCTTT